This T cell receptor beta chain stems from a study of cytomegalovirus exposure and HLA in healthy donors. Points from the study as a whole: When analyzed later, a missense DCLRE1C variant was found to be linked to TCR beta V- and J-gene trimming. The number of N-insertions in an Asian-associated ancestry cluster was reportedly below the 666-donor mean in a later analysis.

Notes on this clone: The antigen is not known.

Donors had nominal health at sampling but likely had unrecorded immune exposures. The CDR3 is made up of 14 amino acids. Germline CDR1 MNHNS, CDR2 SASEGT. The V end lost 7 bases, the J end lost 4 bases, and 14 bases lay between the germline ends. The PCR used 60 Vbeta and 13 Jbeta primers. Assay used: immunoSEQ multiplex PCR; TCRdb lists only in-frame clones, some missing. The table includes approximately 100,000 clones, roughly 75% detected once. This TCR was recovered from a male donor in good health and CMV-seropositive. The chain has TRBV6-1 and TRBJ1-5; TRBD1 might be the D (6 bases). The specimen was PBMCs. CDR3 nucleotide sequence: TGTGCCAGCAAAGGGGGGGCGCCGAATCAGCCCCAGCATTTT. It codes for CASKGGAPNQPQHF.